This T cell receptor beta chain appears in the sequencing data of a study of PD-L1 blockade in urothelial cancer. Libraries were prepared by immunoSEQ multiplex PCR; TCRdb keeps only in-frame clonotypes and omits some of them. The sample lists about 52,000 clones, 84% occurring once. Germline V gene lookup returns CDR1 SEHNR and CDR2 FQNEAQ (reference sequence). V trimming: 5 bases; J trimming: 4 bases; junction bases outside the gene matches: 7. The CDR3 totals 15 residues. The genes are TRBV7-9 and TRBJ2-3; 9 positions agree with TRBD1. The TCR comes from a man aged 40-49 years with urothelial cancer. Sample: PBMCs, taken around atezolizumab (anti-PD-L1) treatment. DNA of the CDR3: TGTGCCAGCAGCCTCGGGACAGGGCCCGCAGATACGCAGTATTTT. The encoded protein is CASSLGTGPADTQYF.